One T cell receptor (beta chain) is described in this entry. The antigen is not known. Every TCR library used roughly 3,800 ng of total RNA. TCRdb re-called the 5' RACE reads and gives one entry per CDR3 protein, without DNA. The sample data list about 160,000 distinct CDR3 sequences. This sample stems from a study of monozygotic twins with inflammatory bowel disease. Regarding the study as a whole: Nothing supported a single strong signal or clonotype that was associated with IBD. Distinguishing T cell subtypes was not possible. Among IBD patients, TCRbeta diversity (inverse Simpson) was lower than in healthy co-twins.

The CDR3 spans 13 residues. This TCR came from a human donor with ulcerative colitis or Crohn's disease, or a healthy co-twin of an affected twin (not recorded which). This chain connects TRBV12-3 or TRBV12-4 to TRBJ2-7. Material for sequencing was blood. The CDR3 spells CASSRLHNYEQYF.